The sequence of this T cell receptor (beta chain) was determined in a study of shared clonotypes between healthy human individuals. Germline loops: CDR1 KGHSH, CDR2 LQKENI. The CDR3 consists of 14 residues. V was cut by 3 bases and J by 3 bases, with 11 bases left in between. Produced via immunoSEQ multiplex PCR; TCRdb's table is partial and in-frame only. Here the sample spans about 1.1 million clones, approximately 78% being singletons. The receptor was derived from a man aged 18 to 29 in good health. Some clones in this sample may be carry-over from other donors' samples. The specimen sequenced was memory CD4+ T cells from PBMCs. Subset of the sample: CD45RA-negative fraction. The V gene is TRBV18, the J gene TRBJ1-2; D not certain. CDR3 in DNA: TGTGCCAGCTCACCTTCGAACGTGCACTATGGCTACACCTTC. Protein: CASSPSNVHYGYTF.